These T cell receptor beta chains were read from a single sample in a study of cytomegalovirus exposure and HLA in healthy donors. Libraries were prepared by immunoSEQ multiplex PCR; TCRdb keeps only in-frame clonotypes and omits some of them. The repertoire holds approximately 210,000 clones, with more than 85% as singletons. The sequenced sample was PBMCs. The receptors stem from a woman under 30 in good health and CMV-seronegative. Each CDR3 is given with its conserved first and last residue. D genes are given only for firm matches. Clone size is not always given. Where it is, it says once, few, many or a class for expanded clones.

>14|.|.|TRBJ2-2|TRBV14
TGTGCCAGCAGCCGAGGAGGAAACACCGGGGAGCTGTTTTTT
CASSRGGNTGELFF
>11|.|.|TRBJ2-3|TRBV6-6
TGTGCCAGCAGGAGAACAGATACGCAGTATTTT
CASRRTDTQYF
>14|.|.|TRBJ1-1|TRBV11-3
TGTGCCAGCAGCTTAGATCAAGGGGGATCTGAAGCTTTCTTT
CASSLDQGGSEAFF
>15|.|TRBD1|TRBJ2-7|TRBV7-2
TGTGCCAGCAGCTTAGGACAGGGGACCACCTACGAGCAGTACTTC
CASSLGQGTTYEQYF
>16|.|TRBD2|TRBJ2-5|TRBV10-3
TGTGCCATCAGTGAGGGGGGACTAGCGGGGAAAGAGACCCAGTACTTC
CAISEGGLAGKETQYF
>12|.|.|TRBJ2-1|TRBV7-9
TGTGCCAGCAGCTTAGCCGACAATGAGCAGTTCTTC
CASSLADNEQFF
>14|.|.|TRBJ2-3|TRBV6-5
TGTGCCAGCAGCCCACTTAGCGGCACAGATACGCAGTATTTT
CASSPLSGTDTQYF
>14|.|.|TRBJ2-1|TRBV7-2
TGTGCCAGCAGCTTAGAGGCGGCTAACAATGAGCAGTTCTTC
CASSLEAANNEQFF
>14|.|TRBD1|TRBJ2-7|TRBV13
TGTGCCAGCAGCTCCCGGGACAGGGGCTACGAGCAGTACTTC
CASSSRDRGYEQYF
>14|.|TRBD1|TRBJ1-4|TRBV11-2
TGTGCCAGCAGCCCACAGGGGGCTGGGGGAAAACTGTTTTTT
CASSPQGAGGKLFF
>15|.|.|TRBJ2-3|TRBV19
TGTGCCAGTAGTATCGTAGCGTTCCGTGGAGATACGCAGTATTTT
CASSIVAFRGDTQYF
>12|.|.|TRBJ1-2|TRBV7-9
TGTGCCAGCAGCTTAAAATTGGAGGGCTACACCTTC
CASSLKLEGYTF
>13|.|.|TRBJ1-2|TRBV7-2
TGTGCCAGCAGCTCCTACAGGGCCTATGGCTACACCTTC
CASSSYRAYGYTF
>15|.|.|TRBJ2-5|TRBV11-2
TGTGCCAGCAGCCCGGGGGACAGTATCGTGGGGACCCAGTACTTC
CASSPGDSIVGTQYF
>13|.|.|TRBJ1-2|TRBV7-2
TGTGCCAGCACCGGGCGGGGGGTCAGGGGCTACACCTTC
CASTGRGVRGYTF
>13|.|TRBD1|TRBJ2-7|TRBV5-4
TGTGCCAGCAGCTTGCAGGGGGCCCACGAGCAGTACTTC
CASSLQGAHEQYF
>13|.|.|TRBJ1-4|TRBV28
TGTGCCAGCAGTCCGTCCTGGCGGTCCGAACTGTTTTTT
CASSPSWRSELFF
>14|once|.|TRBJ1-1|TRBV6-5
TGTGCCAGCACCGTGTCCGCGGGCAACACTGAAGCTTTCTTT
CASTVSAGNTEAFF
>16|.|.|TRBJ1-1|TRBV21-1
TGTGCCAGCAGCAAAGGATTAGGAAGGGGGAACACTGAAGCTTTCTTT
CASSKGLGRGNTEAFF
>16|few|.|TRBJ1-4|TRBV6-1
TGTGCCAGCAGTGGACAGGCCCTTCCAGGAGTGGAAAAACTGTTTTTT
CASSGQALPGVEKLFF
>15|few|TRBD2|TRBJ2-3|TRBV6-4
TGTGCCAGCAGTCAACTAGCGGGGGGTTCAGATACGCAGTATTTT
CASSQLAGGSDTQYF
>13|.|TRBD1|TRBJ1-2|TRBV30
TGTGCCTGGAGTGTACAGGGGCTGCATGGCTACACCTTC
CAWSVQGLHGYTF
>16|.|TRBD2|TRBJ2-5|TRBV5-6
TGTGCCAGCAGCTTAGCGGGGCGAAGATTAGTAGAGACCCAGTACTTC
CASSLAGRRLVETQYF
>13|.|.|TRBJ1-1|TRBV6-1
TGTGCCAGCAGTGGGCAGGGGAACACTGAAGCTTTCTTT
CASSGQGNTEAFF
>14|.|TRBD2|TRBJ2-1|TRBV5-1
TGCGCCAGCAACGCGCCTAGCGGGAGGAATGAGCAGTTCTTC
CASNAPSGRNEQFF
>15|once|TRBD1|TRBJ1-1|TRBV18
TGTGCCAGCTCACCCGGACAGGGGGGTTTCACTGAAGCTTTCTTT
CASSPGQGGFTEAFF
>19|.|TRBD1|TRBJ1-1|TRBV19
TGTGCCAGTAGGGGCCGAGGGACAGGGCCCTACCGCCTTCACACTGAAGCTTTCTTT
CASRGRGTGPYRLHTEAFF
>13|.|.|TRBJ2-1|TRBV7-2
TGTGCCAGCAGCTTAGCGCGGGGAAATGAGCAGTTCTTC
CASSLARGNEQFF
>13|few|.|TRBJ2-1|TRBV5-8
TGTGCCAGCAGCTTGTATCAGTACAATGAGCAGTTCTTC
CASSLYQYNEQFF
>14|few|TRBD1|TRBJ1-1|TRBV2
TGTGCCAGCACCTGGGGACAGGGGGACACTGAAGCTTTCTTT
CASTWGQGDTEAFF
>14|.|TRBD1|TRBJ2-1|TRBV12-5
TGTGCTAGTGGTTTGTGGGACAGAGGCAATGAGCAGTTCTTC
CASGLWDRGNEQFF
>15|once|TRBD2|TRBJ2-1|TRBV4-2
TGTGCCAGCAGCCGCCTAGCGGGGGGGCCGGATGAGCAGTTCTTC
CASSRLAGGPDEQFF
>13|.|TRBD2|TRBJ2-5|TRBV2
TGTGCCAGCAGTGAGGGACTAGCGGAGACCCAGTACTTC
CASSEGLAETQYF
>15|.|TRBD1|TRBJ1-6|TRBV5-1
TGCGCCAGCAGCTTGACAGGGGATCATAATTCACCCCTCCACTTT
CASSLTGDHNSPLHF
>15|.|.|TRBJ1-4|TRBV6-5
TGTGCCAGCGGAGGGGCCTCCGCAACTAATGAAAAACTGTTTTTT
CASGGASATNEKLFF
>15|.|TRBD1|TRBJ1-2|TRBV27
TGTGCCAGCAGGTTACAGGGGGTGGGTGACTATGGCTACACCTTC
CASRLQGVGDYGYTF
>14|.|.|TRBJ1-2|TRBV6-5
TGTGCCAGCAGTGACAGCACAGTCAACTATGGCTACACCTTC
CASSDSTVNYGYTF
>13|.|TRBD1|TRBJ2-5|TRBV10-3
TGTGCCATAACAGGGGGCTTAGGGGAGACCCAGTACTTC
CAITGGLGETQYF
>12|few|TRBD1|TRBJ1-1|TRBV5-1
TGCGCCAGCAGCTCACACAGGGGTGAAGCTTTCTTT
CASSSHRGEAFF
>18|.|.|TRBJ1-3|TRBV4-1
TGCGCCAGCAGCGCCGAATCCTTCATGGGGAGCTCTGGAAACACCATATATTTT
CASSAESFMGSSGNTIYF
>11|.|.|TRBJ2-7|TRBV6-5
TGTGCCAGCAGCTCCTACTACGAGCAGTACTTC
CASSSYYEQYF
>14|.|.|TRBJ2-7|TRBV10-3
TGTGCCATCAGTGTCGGAGACAGCTCCTACGAGCAGTACTTC
CAISVGDSSYEQYF
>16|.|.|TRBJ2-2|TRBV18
TGTGCCAGCTCACCTCAGACTCCGTCGAACACCGGGGAGCTGTTTTTT
CASSPQTPSNTGELFF
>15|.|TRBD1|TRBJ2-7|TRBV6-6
TGTGCCAGCAGTTACTTCCGGGACAGGGGAATTGAGCAGTACTTC
CASSYFRDRGIEQYF
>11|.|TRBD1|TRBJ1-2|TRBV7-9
TGTGCCAGCAGCGAAACAGGGGTCTACACCTTC
CASSETGVYTF
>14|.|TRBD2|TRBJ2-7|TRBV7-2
TGTGCCAGCAGCTTAGGCGGGGGGGGCTACGAGCAGTACTTC
CASSLGGGGYEQYF
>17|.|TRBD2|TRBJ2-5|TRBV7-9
TGTTCCAGCAGCTCCCCAGGGAGCGGGGGGGCGGTGGAGACCCAGTACTTC
CSSSSPGSGGAVETQYF
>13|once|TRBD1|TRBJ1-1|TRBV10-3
TGTGCCACTAAACAGGGGGCGGACACTGAAGCTTTCTTT
CATKQGADTEAFF
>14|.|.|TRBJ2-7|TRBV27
TGTGCCAGCAGTTTCTCAGGGGGGACCTACGAGCAGTACTTC
CASSFSGGTYEQYF
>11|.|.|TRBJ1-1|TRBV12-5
TGTGCTAGTGCCTCCGACACTGAAGCTTTCTTT
CASASDTEAFF
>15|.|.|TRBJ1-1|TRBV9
TGTGCCAGCAGCGCCGGGAGTTTAATGCGCACTGAAGCTTTCTTT
CASSAGSLMRTEAFF
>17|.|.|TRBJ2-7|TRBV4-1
TGCGCCAGCAGCCAAGATCAATACACCGACACAAACTACGAGCAGTACTTC
CASSQDQYTDTNYEQYF
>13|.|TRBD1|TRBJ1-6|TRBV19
TGTGCCAGTAGTATCCAGGGGGATTCACCCCTCCACTTT
CASSIQGDSPLHF
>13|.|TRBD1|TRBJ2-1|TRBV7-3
TGTGCCAGCAGACAATTACCGGGACAGGGGCAGTTCTTC
CASRQLPGQGQFF
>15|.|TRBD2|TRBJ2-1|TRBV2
TGTGCCAGCAGTTTAGCGGGGGGGCCGTATAATGAGCAGTTCTTC
CASSLAGGPYNEQFF
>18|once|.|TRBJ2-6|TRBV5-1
TGCGCCAGCCAGCGGGGGGACAGGGGACAATCTGGGGCCAACGTCCTGACTTTC
CASQRGDRGQSGANVLTF